Listed below are T cell receptor beta chains from one sample, sequenced in a study of blood T cell repertoires in COVID-19. The repertoire was sequenced with immunoSEQ multiplex PCR; TCRdb's copy has only in-frame clones and lacks some. The sample includes more than 95,000 clones, 75% to 85% of them seen just once. Sequenced input: peripheral blood. The receptors stem from a woman between 45 and 60 years old with acute or convalescent COVID-19. The CDR3 runs from the conserved cysteine through the conserved F or W. A D gene is named only where the DNA matches it firmly. Rows give clone size only sometimes, using once, few, many, or a class for an expanded clone.

V gene,clone size,CDR3 length,D gene,J gene,CDR3 DNA,CDR3 protein
TRBV10-3,-,14,-,TRBJ1-1,TGTGCCATCAGTGACGTGAGGGTGAACACTGAAGCTTTCTTT,CAISDVRVNTEAFF
TRBV5-4,-,15,TRBD2,TRBJ2-5,TGTGCCAGCAGCTTGGCCGGTCTAGCGGAAGAGACCCAGTACTTC,CASSLAGLAEETQYF
TRBV7-2,-,15,-,TRBJ2-5,TGTGCCAGCAGCTTACGGAGGCTCATGGGAGAGACCCAGTACTTC,CASSLRRLMGETQYF
TRBV5-1,-,14,TRBD1,TRBJ2-1,TGCGCCAGCAGCCAGGGACAGCCCTACAATGAGCAGTTCTTC,CASSQGQPYNEQFF
TRBV19,-,15,TRBD1,TRBJ1-2,TGTGCCAGTAGTATTGCGCGACAGGGGGGAGATGGCTACACCTTC,CASSIARQGGDGYTF
TRBV27,-,15,TRBD1,TRBJ2-1,TGTGCCAGCAGCTCCCCATCGTACAGGGGGCTTGAGCAGTTCTTC,CASSSPSYRGLEQFF
TRBV5-5,-,12,-,TRBJ1-5,TGTGCCAGCAGCACACAGGATCAGCCCCAGCATTTT,CASSTQDQPQHF
TRBV9,few,14,TRBD2,TRBJ2-3,TGTGCCAGCAGCGTGTCGAGCGGGGGGGATACGCAGTATTTT,CASSVSSGGDTQYF
TRBV15,-,14,-,TRBJ1-1,TGTGCCACCAGCAGAGATCTGCGCGACACTGAAGCTTTCTTT,CATSRDLRDTEAFF
TRBV29-1,-,18,-,TRBJ1-1,TGCAGCGTTGTTCCTTTCGATGTCAGGGTAGGGGAGAACACTGAAGCTTTCTTT,CSVVPFDVRVGENTEAFF
TRBV2,-,14,-,TRBJ2-3,TGTGCCAGCAGTGAAGCGACAAATACAGATACGCAGTATTTT,CASSEATNTDTQYF
TRBV3-1/TRBV3-2,-,16,TRBD2,TRBJ2-5,TGTGCCAGCAGCCAAGACACTAGCGGGATGGTAGAGACCCAGTACTTC,CASSQDTSGMVETQYF
TRBV3-1/TRBV3-2,-,13,-,TRBJ2-1,TGTGCCAGCAGCCAAGGACGCACAGGGGGGGGGTTCTTC,CASSQGRTGGGFF
TRBV2,-,17,TRBD2,TRBJ2-1,TGTGCCAGCCGACTAGGGACTAGCGGGGGGAACTACAATGAGCAGTTCTTC,CASRLGTSGGNYNEQFF
TRBV7-2,-,14,-,TRBJ2-7,TGTGCCAGCAGCTCAACTGCAGGGGACTACGAGCAGTACTTC,CASSSTAGDYEQYF
TRBV7-9,once,17,-,TRBJ2-1,TGTGCCAGCAGCCCTGTTTTGGGAGTTTCTTTAGGTGGTGAGCAGTTCTTC,CASSPVLGVSLGGEQFF
TRBV3-1/TRBV3-2,-,15,-,TRBJ1-2,TGTGCCAGCAGCCAAGCCCCCGAGACAGCTTATGGCTACACCTTC,CASSQAPETAYGYTF
TRBV5-1,once,16,TRBD2,TRBJ2-2,TGCGCCAGCAAAGGGTCGGCGGGAGTGAACACCGGGGAGCTGTTTTTT,CASKGSAGVNTGELFF
TRBV7-3,-,17,TRBD2,TRBJ2-3,TGTGCCAGCAGCTTAACGGCGGGAGTCACTGGCACAGATACGCAGTATTTT,CASSLTAGVTGTDTQYF
TRBV2,-,13,-,TRBJ1-6,TGTGCCAGCAGTAACAGATTTGATTCACCCCTCCACTTT,CASSNRFDSPLHF
TRBV28,-,15,TRBD1,TRBJ1-6,TGTGCCAGCAGTTTTTCCAGGGGGCAATACTCACCCCTCCACTTT,CASSFSRGQYSPLHF
TRBV28,-,12,-,TRBJ2-1,TGTGCCAGCAGTGAGGGCTACAATGAGCAGTTCTTC,CASSEGYNEQFF
TRBV9,few,14,-,TRBJ1-1,TGTGCCAGCAGCAGTCAGGTGGGGAACACTGAAGCTTTCTTT,CASSSQVGNTEAFF
TRBV3-1/TRBV3-2,-,14,-,TRBJ1-3,TGTGCCAGCAGCCAACCGGGGTTTGGAAACACCATATATTTT,CASSQPGFGNTIYF
TRBV7-9,-,14,-,TRBJ1-5,TGTGCCAGCAGCCCACTAGCCCGGCATCAGCCCCAGCATTTT,CASSPLARHQPQHF
TRBV29-1,-,13,TRBD2,TRBJ2-3,TGCAGCGTTGTTGCGGGAGGGCCAGATACGCAGTATTTT,CSVVAGGPDTQYF
TRBV21-1,-,15,-,TRBJ1-2,TGTGCCAGCAGCAAAGGGACAGGGGCTAACTATGGCTACACCTTC,CASSKGTGANYGYTF
TRBV10-1,-,16,TRBD1,TRBJ2-7,TGCGCCAGCAGTCCGGGGGACAGGGATGTCTCCTACGAGCAGTACTTC,CASSPGDRDVSYEQYF
TRBV5-4,-,15,-,TRBJ1-2,TGTGCCAGCAGCTTGGGGGGAGGCCTAGAGGTGGGCTACACCTTC,CASSLGGGLEVGYTF
TRBV3-1/TRBV3-2,-,15,-,TRBJ2-5,TGTGCCAGCAGCCGACGGGGGGCGCATGAAGAGACCCAGTACTTC,CASSRRGAHEETQYF
TRBV30,-,14,TRBD1,TRBJ1-6,TGTGCCTGGAGTACCGGACAGGGGATTTCACCCCTCCACTTT,CAWSTGQGISPLHF
TRBV2,-,13,TRBD1,TRBJ1-4,TGTGCCAGCACGAGGGGGCTTGGGGAAAAACTGTTTTTT,CASTRGLGEKLFF
TRBV28,-,14,-,TRBJ2-1,TGTGCCAGCAGTGTAGTGAGCTCCTACAATGAGCAGTTCTTC,CASSVVSSYNEQFF
TRBV4-2,-,16,-,TRBJ2-3,TGTGCCAGCAGCCACAATGTGGACTACTCTTCGGATACGCAGTATTTT,CASSHNVDYSSDTQYF
TRBV3-1/TRBV3-2,-,13,-,TRBJ2-1,TGTGCCAGCAGCCAAGTCGTCTACAATGAGCAGTTCTTC,CASSQVVYNEQFF
TRBV5-4,-,15,TRBD2,TRBJ2-1,TGTGCCAGCAGCCCGACTAGCGGGCCCTACAATGAGCAGTTCTTC,CASSPTSGPYNEQFF
TRBV28,-,18,TRBD1,TRBJ2-2,TGTGCCAGCACCTACAAGAGTGGGACAGGGATTATCACTGGGGAGCTGTTTTTT,CASTYKSGTGIITGELFF
TRBV27,-,15,-,TRBJ1-3,TGTGCCAGCAGTTTACGGGGGTTCTCGGGAAACACCATATATTTT,CASSLRGFSGNTIYF
TRBV12-5,-,12,-,TRBJ2-1,TGTGCTAGTGGTTTGACAGAGAATGAGCAGTTCTTC,CASGLTENEQFF
TRBV18,-,13,-,TRBJ1-4,TGTGCCAGCTCACTCAGCGAAGATGAAAAACTGTTTTTT,CASSLSEDEKLFF
TRBV4-1,-,13,-,TRBJ2-7,TGCGCCAGCAGCCAACCCTCTAGCGACGAGCAGTACTTC,CASSQPSSDEQYF
TRBV27,few,13,-,TRBJ1-5,TGTGCCAGCAGTTTGCAGGGCAATCAGCCCCAGCATTTT,CASSLQGNQPQHF
TRBV2,few,13,TRBD1,TRBJ1-2,TGTGCCAGCATTTTCGGACAGGGTCGAGGCTACACCTTC,CASIFGQGRGYTF
TRBV5-5,-,16,-,TRBJ2-1,TGTGCCAGCAGCTTGTTGACGCCCCGGGGTTACAATGAGCAGTTCTTC,CASSLLTPRGYNEQFF
TRBV3-1/TRBV3-2,-,16,-,TRBJ2-3,TGTGCCAGCAGTCCTCTCCTAGCGACTAGCACAGATACGCAGTATTTT,CASSPLLATSTDTQYF
TRBV7-9,-,14,-,TRBJ2-1,TGTGCCAGCAGAACTCGAGGAAATAACAATGAGCAGTTCTTC,CASRTRGNNNEQFF
TRBV3-1/TRBV3-2,-,16,TRBD2,TRBJ2-5,TGTGCCAGCAGCCCCAGACTAGCGGGGGAATCAGAGACCCAGTACTTC,CASSPRLAGESETQYF
TRBV4-1,-,16,TRBD1,TRBJ1-2,TGCGCCAGCAGCCAAGGGGGGACAGGGTGGAGAGTTGGCTACACCTTC,CASSQGGTGWRVGYTF
TRBV7-8,-,17,-,TRBJ2-1,TGTGCCAGCAGCCCCTGGGAGTTAGCCAGGCAACGAAATGAGCAGTTCTTC,CASSPWELARQRNEQFF
TRBV19,-,16,TRBD1,TRBJ1-4,TGTGCCAGTAGTATCGCACGGACAGGGGGGAAGGAAAAACTGTTTTTT,CASSIARTGGKEKLFF